Listed below are T cell receptor beta chains from one sample, sequenced in a study of shared clonotypes between healthy human individuals. Profiling relied on immunoSEQ multiplex PCR, and the TCRdb table lists in-frame clones only, not all of them. The sample contains roughly 500,000 clones, approximately 95% of which appear only once. Sample: naive CD4+ T cells sorted from blood. The source is a woman younger than 45 in good health. Both conserved end residues are part of each CDR3. A D gene is named only where the DNA matches it firmly. Size is omitted from some rows. Given values are once, few, many or a class for expanded clones.

CDR3 protein: CATSRETGYHEQYF
CDR3 DNA: TGTGCCACCAGCAGAGAGACAGGGTACCACGAGCAGTACTTC
D gene: TRBD1
J gene: TRBJ2-7
clone size: .
CDR3 length: 14
V gene: TRBV15

CDR3 protein: CASSSTGYEQYF
CDR3 DNA: TGCGCCAGCAGCTCAACAGGCTACGAGCAGTACTTC
D gene: .
J gene: TRBJ2-7
clone size: .
CDR3 length: 12
V gene: TRBV5-1

CDR3 protein: CASSPSGGRNEQYF
CDR3 DNA: TGTGCCAGCTCACCATCAGGGGGCCGTAACGAGCAGTACTTC
D gene: TRBD1
J gene: TRBJ2-7
clone size: .
CDR3 length: 14
V gene: TRBV18

CDR3 protein: CASSHRVGSVYEQYF
CDR3 DNA: TGTGCCAGCAGCCACCGGGTGGGTTCGGTATACGAGCAGTACTTC
D gene: .
J gene: TRBJ2-7
clone size: .
CDR3 length: 15
V gene: TRBV5-5

CDR3 protein: CAIGAGGKTGELFF
CDR3 DNA: TGTGCCATCGGGGCAGGGGGGAAGACCGGGGAGCTGTTTTTT
D gene: .
J gene: TRBJ2-2
clone size: .
CDR3 length: 14
V gene: TRBV10-3

CDR3 protein: CASSSFADTQYF
CDR3 DNA: TGTGCCAGCAGTTCCTTTGCAGATACGCAGTATTTT
D gene: .
J gene: TRBJ2-3
clone size: .
CDR3 length: 12
V gene: TRBV28

CDR3 protein: CASSSSGSGTYEQYF
CDR3 DNA: TGTGCCAGCTCAAGCTCAGGGTCGGGAACCTACGAGCAGTACTTC
D gene: .
J gene: TRBJ2-7
clone size: .
CDR3 length: 15
V gene: TRBV18

CDR3 protein: CASSFAGRTGDNSPLHF
CDR3 DNA: TGTGCCAGCAGTTTTGCGGGCCGGACAGGAGATAATTCACCCCTCCACTTT
D gene: TRBD1
J gene: TRBJ1-6
clone size: .
CDR3 length: 17
V gene: TRBV28

CDR3 protein: CAGGISYEQYF
CDR3 DNA: TGTGCCGGGGGGATCTCCTACGAGCAGTACTTC
D gene: .
J gene: TRBJ2-7
clone size: .
CDR3 length: 11
V gene: TRBV6-1

CDR3 protein: CSVLTEADTQYF
CDR3 DNA: TGCAGCGTCCTCACTGAGGCAGATACGCAGTATTTT
D gene: .
J gene: TRBJ2-3
clone size: .
CDR3 length: 12
V gene: TRBV29-1

CDR3 protein: CASSLGLAEAYEQYF
CDR3 DNA: TGTGCCAGCAGTCTCGGACTAGCGGAGGCCTACGAGCAGTACTTC
D gene: TRBD2
J gene: TRBJ2-7
clone size: .
CDR3 length: 15
V gene: TRBV28

CDR3 protein: CASSPPGLAGGGAREQYF
CDR3 DNA: TGCGCCAGCAGCCCTCCGGGACTAGCGGGAGGAGGAGCGCGGGAGCAGTACTTC
D gene: TRBD2
J gene: TRBJ2-7
clone size: .
CDR3 length: 18
V gene: TRBV5-1

CDR3 protein: CASSKGQGQGNTEAFF
CDR3 DNA: TGTGCCAGTAGTAAGGGACAGGGGCAAGGGAACACTGAAGCTTTCTTT
D gene: TRBD1
J gene: TRBJ1-1
clone size: .
CDR3 length: 16
V gene: TRBV19

CDR3 protein: CASSIGWGPSRTDTQYF
CDR3 DNA: TGTGCCAGTAGTATCGGTTGGGGCCCGAGTCGCACAGATACGCAGTATTTT
D gene: .
J gene: TRBJ2-3
clone size: .
CDR3 length: 17
V gene: TRBV19

CDR3 protein: CASSSQAMNTEAFF
CDR3 DNA: TGCGCCAGCAGCTCTCAAGCGATGAACACTGAAGCTTTCTTT
D gene: .
J gene: TRBJ1-1
clone size: .
CDR3 length: 14
V gene: TRBV5-1

CDR3 protein: CASSPLYEQYF
CDR3 DNA: TGTGCCAGCTCACCACTTTACGAGCAGTACTTC
D gene: .
J gene: TRBJ2-7
clone size: .
CDR3 length: 11
V gene: TRBV18

CDR3 protein: CASRSQTNQPQHF
CDR3 DNA: TGTGCCAGCCGGTCTCAGACTAATCAGCCCCAGCATTTT
D gene: .
J gene: TRBJ1-5
clone size: .
CDR3 length: 13
V gene: TRBV28

CDR3 protein: CASSPGPPYNEQFF
CDR3 DNA: TGTGCCAGCAGCCCGGGACCCCCGTACAATGAGCAGTTCTTC
D gene: .
J gene: TRBJ2-1
clone size: .
CDR3 length: 14
V gene: TRBV27

CDR3 protein: CASSFSAGMGQPQHF
CDR3 DNA: TGTGCCAGCAGTTTCTCGGCAGGGATGGGTCAGCCCCAGCATTTT
D gene: .
J gene: TRBJ1-5
clone size: .
CDR3 length: 15
V gene: TRBV28

CDR3 protein: CASAINWDSYEQYF
CDR3 DNA: TGTGCCAGCGCCATTAACTGGGACTCCTACGAGCAGTACTTC
D gene: .
J gene: TRBJ2-7
clone size: once
CDR3 length: 14
V gene: TRBV6-4

CDR3 protein: CASSAGLAGEETQYF
CDR3 DNA: TGCGCCAGCAGCGCAGGACTAGCGGGAGAAGAGACCCAGTACTTC
D gene: TRBD2
J gene: TRBJ2-5
clone size: once
CDR3 length: 15
V gene: TRBV5-1

CDR3 protein: CASSRGTGDYNEQFF
CDR3 DNA: TGCGCCAGCAGCCGTGGGACAGGGGACTACAATGAGCAGTTCTTC
D gene: TRBD1
J gene: TRBJ2-1
clone size: .
CDR3 length: 15
V gene: TRBV5-1

CDR3 protein: CASSFSDSSYEQYF
CDR3 DNA: TGTGCCAGCAGTTTTTCGGATAGCTCCTACGAGCAGTACTTC
D gene: .
J gene: TRBJ2-7
clone size: once
CDR3 length: 14
V gene: TRBV25-1

CDR3 protein: CASRRTRDTSYEQYF
CDR3 DNA: TGTGCCAGCAGGCGAACAAGGGACACCTCCTACGAGCAGTACTTC
D gene: .
J gene: TRBJ2-7
clone size: .
CDR3 length: 15
V gene: TRBV6-5

CDR3 protein: CASSGLAGGPSTYEQYF
CDR3 DNA: TGTGCCAGCTCCGGACTAGCGGGAGGCCCAAGCACCTACGAGCAGTACTTC
D gene: TRBD2
J gene: TRBJ2-7
clone size: .
CDR3 length: 17
V gene: TRBV28

CDR3 protein: CASSEQGGEQYF
CDR3 DNA: TGTGCCAGCAGCGAACAGGGTGGAGAGCAGTACTTC
D gene: .
J gene: TRBJ2-5
clone size: .
CDR3 length: 12
V gene: TRBV7-2

CDR3 protein: CASSLGNQPQHF
CDR3 DNA: TGTGCCAGCAGTTTAGGGAATCAGCCCCAGCATTTT
D gene: .
J gene: TRBJ1-5
clone size: .
CDR3 length: 12
V gene: TRBV28

CDR3 protein: CASSQKFNSYEQYF
CDR3 DNA: TGCGCCAGCAGCCAGAAGTTCAACTCCTACGAGCAGTACTTC
D gene: .
J gene: TRBJ2-7
clone size: .
CDR3 length: 14
V gene: TRBV4-1

CDR3 protein: CASSLALAGANYNEQFF
CDR3 DNA: TGTGCCAGCAGCTTGGCCTTAGCGGGAGCGAACTACAATGAGCAGTTCTTC
D gene: TRBD2
J gene: TRBJ2-1
clone size: .
CDR3 length: 17
V gene: TRBV5-4

CDR3 protein: CASDRTSGRNEQFF
CDR3 DNA: TGTGCCAGCGACCGGACTAGCGGGAGGAACGAGCAGTTCTTC
D gene: TRBD2
J gene: TRBJ2-1
clone size: .
CDR3 length: 14
V gene: TRBV28

CDR3 protein: CASSIRREGTGELFF
CDR3 DNA: TGTGCCAGCTCAATACGTCGGGAGGGCACCGGGGAGCTGTTTTTT
D gene: TRBD2
J gene: TRBJ2-2
clone size: .
CDR3 length: 15
V gene: TRBV18

CDR3 protein: CASSLAFRASYEQYF
CDR3 DNA: TGTGCCAGCAGTTTAGCATTCCGGGCATCCTACGAGCAGTACTTC
D gene: .
J gene: TRBJ2-7
clone size: .
CDR3 length: 15
V gene: TRBV28

CDR3 protein: CASSLAGGPHEQYF
CDR3 DNA: TGTGCCAGCAGTTTAGCGGGAGGGCCCCACGAGCAGTACTTC
D gene: TRBD2
J gene: TRBJ2-7
clone size: once
CDR3 length: 14
V gene: TRBV27

CDR3 protein: CASSPGVQETQYF
CDR3 DNA: TGTGCCAGTAGTCCGGGCGTACAAGAGACCCAGTACTTC
D gene: .
J gene: TRBJ2-5
clone size: .
CDR3 length: 13
V gene: TRBV19

CDR3 protein: CASSSGQGISTNEKLFF
CDR3 DNA: TGTGCCAGCAGTTCCGGACAGGGGATCTCAACTAATGAAAAACTGTTTTTT
D gene: TRBD1
J gene: TRBJ1-4
clone size: .
CDR3 length: 17
V gene: TRBV28

CDR3 protein: CASSASGSNTEAFF
CDR3 DNA: TGTGCCAGCAGTGCCTCCGGCTCGAACACTGAAGCTTTCTTT
D gene: .
J gene: TRBJ1-1
clone size: .
CDR3 length: 14
V gene: TRBV6-4

CDR3 protein: CASSLIGGNTEAFF
CDR3 DNA: TGTGCCAGCAGCTTAATTGGGGGGAACACTGAAGCTTTCTTT
D gene: .
J gene: TRBJ1-1
clone size: .
CDR3 length: 14
V gene: TRBV7-3

CDR3 protein: CASSLAGRGPTDTQYF
CDR3 DNA: TGCGCCAGCAGCTTGGCTGGCAGGGGGCCAACAGATACGCAGTATTTT
D gene: TRBD1
J gene: TRBJ2-3
clone size: .
CDR3 length: 16
V gene: TRBV5-1

CDR3 protein: CASSFGKGLSTQYF
CDR3 DNA: TGTGCCAGCAGTTTCGGCAAGGGGCTCAGTACGCAGTATTTT
D gene: .
J gene: TRBJ2-3
clone size: .
CDR3 length: 14
V gene: TRBV27

CDR3 protein: CACPKAGLPVSGNTIYF
CDR3 DNA: TGTGCCTGCCCTAAGGCAGGACTTCCCGTCTCTGGAAACACCATATATTTT
D gene: .
J gene: TRBJ1-3
clone size: .
CDR3 length: 17
V gene: TRBV30

CDR3 protein: CASSLAGTWTYEQYF
CDR3 DNA: TGCGCCAGCAGCTTGGCAGGGACATGGACCTACGAGCAGTACTTC
D gene: .
J gene: TRBJ2-7
clone size: .
CDR3 length: 15
V gene: TRBV5-1

CDR3 protein: CASSTAGRANYGYTF
CDR3 DNA: TGTGCCAGCAGTACCGCAGGCAGGGCGAACTATGGCTACACCTTC
D gene: .
J gene: TRBJ1-2
clone size: .
CDR3 length: 15
V gene: TRBV28

CDR3 protein: CASSSPSGGNTGELFF
CDR3 DNA: TGTGCCAGCAGCTCTCCTAGCGGGGGGAACACCGGGGAGCTGTTTTTT
D gene: TRBD2
J gene: TRBJ2-2
clone size: .
CDR3 length: 16
V gene: TRBV11-2

CDR3 protein: CASSVGNTEAFF
CDR3 DNA: TGTGCCAGCTCAGTAGGGAACACTGAAGCTTTCTTT
D gene: .
J gene: TRBJ1-1
clone size: .
CDR3 length: 12
V gene: TRBV18

CDR3 protein: CASSLYRASYEQYF
CDR3 DNA: TGTGCCAGCAGCCTGTACAGGGCCTCCTACGAGCAGTACTTC
D gene: .
J gene: TRBJ2-7
clone size: .
CDR3 length: 14
V gene: TRBV5-8

CDR3 protein: CASSPPGLAGNEQYF
CDR3 DNA: TGTGCCAGCTCACCACCGGGACTAGCGGGAAACGAGCAGTACTTC
D gene: TRBD2
J gene: TRBJ2-7
clone size: once
CDR3 length: 15
V gene: TRBV18

CDR3 protein: CATSPTLTGNYGYTF
CDR3 DNA: TGTGCCACCAGCCCAACACTGACAGGGAACTATGGCTACACCTTC
D gene: TRBD1
J gene: TRBJ1-2
clone size: .
CDR3 length: 15
V gene: TRBV15

CDR3 protein: CASSEWGEGSREQYF
CDR3 DNA: TGTGCCAGCAGTGAATGGGGGGAGGGATCGAGGGAGCAGTACTTC
D gene: TRBD2
J gene: TRBJ2-7
clone size: .
CDR3 length: 15
V gene: TRBV6-1

CDR3 protein: CASRSRAVGRMDTGELFF
CDR3 DNA: TGTGCCAGCCGGAGCCGGGCCGTCGGTAGGATGGACACCGGGGAGCTGTTTTTT
D gene: .
J gene: TRBJ2-2
clone size: once
CDR3 length: 18
V gene: TRBV27

CDR3 protein: CATTPGQTYGYTF
CDR3 DNA: TGTGCCACCACTCCTGGGCAGACCTATGGCTACACCTTC
D gene: .
J gene: TRBJ1-2
clone size: .
CDR3 length: 13
V gene: TRBV19

CDR3 protein: CASSSGQPQHF
CDR3 DNA: TGTGCCAGCAGTTCAGGTCAGCCCCAGCATTTT
D gene: .
J gene: TRBJ1-5
clone size: .
CDR3 length: 11
V gene: TRBV2

CDR3 protein: CAISDEGDEQYF
CDR3 DNA: TGTGCCATCAGTGACGAAGGGGACGAGCAGTACTTC
D gene: .
J gene: TRBJ2-7
clone size: .
CDR3 length: 12
V gene: TRBV10-3

CDR3 protein: CASTELAGARETQYF
CDR3 DNA: TGTGCCAGCACCGAACTAGCGGGAGCGCGAGAGACCCAGTACTTC
D gene: TRBD2
J gene: TRBJ2-5
clone size: .
CDR3 length: 15
V gene: TRBV6-1

CDR3 protein: CASSLQGGNEQFF
CDR3 DNA: TGTGCCAGTAGTCTACAGGGGGGAAATGAGCAGTTCTTC
D gene: TRBD1
J gene: TRBJ2-1
clone size: .
CDR3 length: 13
V gene: TRBV19

CDR3 protein: CASSRQGTSNQPQHF
CDR3 DNA: TGTGCCAGCAGTAGACAGGGGACTAGCAATCAGCCCCAGCATTTT
D gene: TRBD1
J gene: TRBJ1-5
clone size: .
CDR3 length: 15
V gene: TRBV2